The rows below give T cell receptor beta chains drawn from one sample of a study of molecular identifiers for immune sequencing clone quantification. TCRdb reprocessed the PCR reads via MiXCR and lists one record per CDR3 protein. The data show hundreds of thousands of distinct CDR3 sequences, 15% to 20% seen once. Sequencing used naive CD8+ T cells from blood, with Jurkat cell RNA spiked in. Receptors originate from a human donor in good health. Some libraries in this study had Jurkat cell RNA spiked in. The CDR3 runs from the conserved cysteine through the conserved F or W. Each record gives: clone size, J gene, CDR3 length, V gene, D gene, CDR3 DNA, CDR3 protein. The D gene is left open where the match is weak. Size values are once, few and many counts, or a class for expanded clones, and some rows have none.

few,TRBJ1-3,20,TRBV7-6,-,TGTGCCAGCAGCTTAGGCTTATGGAGAAGGCAGGGCGATTCTGGAAACACCATATATTTT,CASSLGLWRRQGDSGNTIYF
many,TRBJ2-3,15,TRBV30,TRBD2,TGTGCCTCCCTAGGACTAGCGGGAGGTTTAGATACGCAGTATTTT,CASLGLAGGLDTQYF
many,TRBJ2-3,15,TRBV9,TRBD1,TGTGCCAGCAGCGCTGCGGGACAGGACACAGATACGCAGTATTTT,CASSAAGQDTDTQYF
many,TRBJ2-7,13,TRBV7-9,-,TGTGCCAGCAGCGGCACGTTGCGGTACGAGCAGTACTTC,CASSGTLRYEQYF
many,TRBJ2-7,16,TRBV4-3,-,TGCGCCAGCAGCCAAGATCGCGGAGGGCTAGCCTACGAGCAGTACTTC,CASSQDRGGLAYEQYF
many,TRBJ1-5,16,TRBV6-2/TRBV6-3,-,TGTGCCAGCAGCCAGGTTCGCACAGGCAGAAATCAGCCCCAGCATTTT,CASSQVRTGRNQPQHF
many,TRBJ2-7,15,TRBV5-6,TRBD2,TGTGCCAGCAGCTTGGTGGGAGGGCCTACCTACGAGCAGTACTTC,CASSLVGGPTYEQYF
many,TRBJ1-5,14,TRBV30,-,TGTGCCTGGAGTGGGGGTTCCGGGGATCAGCCCCAGCATTTT,CAWSGGSGDQPQHF
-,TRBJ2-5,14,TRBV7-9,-,TGTGCCAGCAGCTTCCCGGGTTTCACGGAGACCCAGTACTTC,CASSFPGFTETQYF
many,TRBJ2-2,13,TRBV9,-,TGTGCCAGCAGCGTCTATGGAACCGGGGAGCTGTTTTTT,CASSVYGTGELFF
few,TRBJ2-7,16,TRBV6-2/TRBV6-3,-,TGTGCCAGCAGTCCACTGTACGGGGACACGGACTACGAGCAGTACTTC,CASSPLYGDTDYEQYF
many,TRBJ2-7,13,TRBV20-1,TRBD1,TGCAGTGCTAGAGAACAGGGGACCTACGAGCAGTACTTC,CSAREQGTYEQYF
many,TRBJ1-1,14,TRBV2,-,TGTGCCAGCTGGGGGGCGATCGTGAACACTGAAGCTTTCTTT,CASWGAIVNTEAFF
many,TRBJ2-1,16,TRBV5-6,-,TGTGCCAGCAGCTTGGCCGGGTATAGCTCCTACAATGAGCAGTTCTTC,CASSLAGYSSYNEQFF
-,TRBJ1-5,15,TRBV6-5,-,TGTGCCAGCAGTTACTCGACGGATAGCAATCAGCCCCCGCATTTT,CASSYSTDSNQPPHF
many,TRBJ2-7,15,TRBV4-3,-,TGCGCCAGCAGCCAAGATTACCTACTGGGGTACGAGCAGTACTTC,CASSQDYLLGYEQYF
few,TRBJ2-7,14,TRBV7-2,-,TGTGCCAGCAGCTTATTAGATCCCCCGGGGGAGCAGTACTTC,CASSLLDPPGEQYF
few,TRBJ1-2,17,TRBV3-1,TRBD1,TGTGCCAGCAGCCAAGAACGACGGGACAGCCTTTTCCTGGGCTACACCTTC,CASSQERRDSLFLGYTF
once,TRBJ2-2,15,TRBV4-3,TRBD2,TGCGCCAGCAGGACCGGACTAGCGGGATCCGGGGAGCTGTCTTTT,CASRTGLAGSGELSF
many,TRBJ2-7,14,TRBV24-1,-,TGTGCCACCAGTGATACCGGGTACCCCTACGAGCAGTACTTC,CATSDTGYPYEQYF
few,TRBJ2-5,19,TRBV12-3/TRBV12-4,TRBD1,TGTGCCAGCAGTTTATCGGACAGGTTAACGATATTGGAACAAGAGACCCAGTACTTC,CASSLSDRLTILEQETQYF
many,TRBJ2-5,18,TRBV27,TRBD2,TGTGCCAGCAGTTTAGGCCCGGTCCGTTACGCGGGAGTAGAGACCCAGTACTTC,CASSLGPVRYAGVETQYF
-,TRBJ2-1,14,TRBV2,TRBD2,TGTGCCAGCAGGATAGCGGGAGAAGGCGATGAGCAGTTCTTC,CASRIAGEGDEQFF
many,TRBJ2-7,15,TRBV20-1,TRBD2,TGCAGTGCTAGAGATTTGGGGGAGGGCCGCTACGAGCAGTACTTC,CSARDLGEGRYEQYF
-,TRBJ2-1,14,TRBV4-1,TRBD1,TGCGCCAGCAGCCAATTACAGGGGAGCAATGAGCAGTTCTTC,CASSQLQGSNEQFF
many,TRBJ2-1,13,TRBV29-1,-,TGCAGCGCTAGGGAGATCGGGGGAGAGGAGCAGTTCTTC,CSAREIGGEEQFF
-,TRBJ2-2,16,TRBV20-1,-,TGCAGTGCTAGAGATTGGGGGGGCGTGAACACCGGGGAGCTGCTTTTT,CSARDWGGVNTGELLF
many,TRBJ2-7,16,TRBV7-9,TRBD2,TGTGCCAGCAGCCCACCCCGGACTAGCGCGTACTACGAGCAGTACTTC,CASSPPRTSAYYEQYF
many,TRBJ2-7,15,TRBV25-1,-,TGTGCCAGCAAGGGTTGGACAGCCAATCCCTACGAGCAGTACTTC,CASKGWTANPYEQYF
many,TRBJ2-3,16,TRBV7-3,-,TGTGCCAGCAGCTTAATTTCGGCTAGCAATGGCCATACGCAGTATTTT,CASSLISASNGHTQYF
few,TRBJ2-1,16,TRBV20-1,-,TGCAGTGCTCGTCTTTTTTTAGAGGGCAGAGGGGATGAGCAGTTCTTC,CSARLFLEGRGDEQFF
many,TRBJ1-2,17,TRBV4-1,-,TGCGCCAGCAGCCAAGATCCCCCAGAGGCAGCCACTTATGGCTACACCTTC,CASSQDPPEAATYGYTF
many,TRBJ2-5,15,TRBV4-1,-,TGCGCCAGCAGCCAAGATGTAACTGTCCAAGAGACCCAGTACTTC,CASSQDVTVQETQYF
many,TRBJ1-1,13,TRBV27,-,TGTGCCAGCAGTTTAGGGTTTAGTACTGAAGCTTTCTTT,CASSLGFSTEAFF
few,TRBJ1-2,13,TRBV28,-,TGTGCCGGCGGGGGGCCAGCTAACTATGGCTACACCTTC,CAGGGPANYGYTF
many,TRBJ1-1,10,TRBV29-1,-,TGCAGCGGACTGGGCACTGAAGCTTTCTTT,CSGLGTEAFF
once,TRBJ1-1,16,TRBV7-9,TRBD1,TGTGCCAGCAGCTCATACAGGGGGTTCAGGAACACTGAAGCTTTCTTT,CASSSYRGFRNTEAFF
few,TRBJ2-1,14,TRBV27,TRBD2,TGTGCCAGCAGGCTGAGCGGGACTTACAATGAGCAGTTCTTC,CASRLSGTYNEQFF
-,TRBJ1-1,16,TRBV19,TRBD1,TGTGCCAGTAGTCTCCCCGGGACAGGGATGAACACTGAAGCTTTCTTT,CASSLPGTGMNTEAFF
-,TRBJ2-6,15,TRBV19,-,TGTGCCAGTAGTGTACAGGGATATGGGGCCAACGTCCTGACTTTC,CASSVQGYGANVLTF
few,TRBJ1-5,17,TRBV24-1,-,TGTGCCACCAGTGATGGGCACAGGGTAACCAGCACAGATACGCAGCATTTT,CATSDGHRVTSTDTQHF
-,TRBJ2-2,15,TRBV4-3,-,TGCGCCAGCAGCCAAATGAGGGCACCGACCGGGGAGCTGTCTTTT,CASSQMRAPTGELSF
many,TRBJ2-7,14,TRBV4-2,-,TGTGCCAGCAGCCATTTCCAGGGGGGGTACGAGCAGTACTTC,CASSHFQGGYEQYF
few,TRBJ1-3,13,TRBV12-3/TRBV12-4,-,TGTGCCAGCAGTTTTAGGGCCCAGAACACCATATATTTT,CASSFRAQNTIYF
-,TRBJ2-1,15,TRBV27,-,TGTGCCAGCAGTCAATTAATCGGAGGGGACAATGAGCAGTTCTTC,CASSQLIGGDNEQFF
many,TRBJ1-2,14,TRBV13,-,TGTGCCAGCAGCCCCCAGAAAACTAACTATGGCTACACCTTC,CASSPQKTNYGYTF
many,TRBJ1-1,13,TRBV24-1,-,TGTGCCACCACCCTCTCCTTGTTGTCGGAAGCTTTCTTT,CATTLSLLSEAFF
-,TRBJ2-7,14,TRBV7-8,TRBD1,TGTGCCAGCAGCTTTGAGGGGACAGACTACGAGCAGTACTTC,CASSFEGTDYEQYF
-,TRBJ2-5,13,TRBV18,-,TGTGCCAGCCGGGATGCATTAACGGAGACCCAGTACTTC,CASRDALTETQYF
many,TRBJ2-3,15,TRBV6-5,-,TGTGCCAGCAGTTACTCGAACAGGCTCACAGATACGCAGTATTTT,CASSYSNRLTDTQYF
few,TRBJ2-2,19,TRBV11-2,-,TGTGCCAGCAGCTTTGGGGGAAGGCGGGGGCCCCTGAACACCGGGGAGCTGTTTTTT,CASSFGGRRGPLNTGELFF
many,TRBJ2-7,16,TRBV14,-,TGTGCCAGCAGCTCGACGACCCGGGACTTTACCTACGAGCAGTACTTC,CASSSTTRDFTYEQYF
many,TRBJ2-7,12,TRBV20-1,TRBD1,TGCAGTGCATGGGACAGGGGGCGCGAGCAGTACTTC,CSAWDRGREQYF
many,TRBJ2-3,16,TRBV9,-,TGTGCCAGCAGCGTAGTTGGGGGAGTAGACACAGATACGCAGTATTTT,CASSVVGGVDTDTQYF
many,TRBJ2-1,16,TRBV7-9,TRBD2,TGTGCCAGCAGCCCTCGACTAGCGGGACCCTACAATGAGCAGTTCTTC,CASSPRLAGPYNEQFF